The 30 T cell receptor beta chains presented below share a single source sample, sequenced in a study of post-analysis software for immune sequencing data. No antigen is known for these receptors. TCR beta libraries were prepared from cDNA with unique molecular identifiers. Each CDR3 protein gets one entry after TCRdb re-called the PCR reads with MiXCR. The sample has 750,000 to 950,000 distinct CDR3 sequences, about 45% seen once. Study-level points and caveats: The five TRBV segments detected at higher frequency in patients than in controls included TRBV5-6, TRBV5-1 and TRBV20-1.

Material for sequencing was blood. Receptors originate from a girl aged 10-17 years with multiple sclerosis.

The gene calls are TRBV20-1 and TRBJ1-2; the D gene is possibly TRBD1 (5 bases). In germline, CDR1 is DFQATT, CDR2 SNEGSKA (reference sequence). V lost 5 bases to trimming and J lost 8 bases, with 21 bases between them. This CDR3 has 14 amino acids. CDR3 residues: CSAQHGPAGGGYTF. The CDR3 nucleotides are TGCAGTGCTCAACACGGGCCTGCCGGGGGAGGCTACACCTTC.

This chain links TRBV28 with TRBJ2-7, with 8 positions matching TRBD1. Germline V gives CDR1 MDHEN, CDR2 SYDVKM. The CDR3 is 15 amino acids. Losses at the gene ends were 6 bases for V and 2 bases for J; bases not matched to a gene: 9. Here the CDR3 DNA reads TGTGCCAGCAGCCCGACAGGGGACCCTACCTACGAGCAGTACTTC. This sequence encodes CASSPTGDPTYEQYF.

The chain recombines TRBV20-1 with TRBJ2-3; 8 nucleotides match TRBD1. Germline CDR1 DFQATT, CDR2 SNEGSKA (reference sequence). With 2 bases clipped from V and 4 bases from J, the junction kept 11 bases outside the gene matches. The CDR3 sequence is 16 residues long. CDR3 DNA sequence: TGCAGTGCTAGACCCCCGGACAGGGTTTCGTCAGATACGCAGTATTTT. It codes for CSARPPDRVSSDTQYF.

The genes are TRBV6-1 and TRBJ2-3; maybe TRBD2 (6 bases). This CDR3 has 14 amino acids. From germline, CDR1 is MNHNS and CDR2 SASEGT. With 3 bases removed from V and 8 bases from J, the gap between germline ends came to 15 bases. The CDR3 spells CASSDRDFQRTQYF. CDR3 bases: TGTGCCAGCAGTGACAGGGACTTTCAGCGTACGCAGTATTTT.

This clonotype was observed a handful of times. DNA for the CDR3: TGTGCCAGCCTCCTACTAGCGGGAGGTGGAGTGCGCACAGATACGCAGTATTTT. Protein sequence: CASLLLAGGGVRTDTQYF. The rearrangement links TRBV6-4 to TRBJ2-3, with TRBD2 identical over 12 bases. The CDR3 loop spans 18 amino acids. The V segment lost 8 bases and the J segment 1 base; nucleotides outside the gene matches: 13. The V gene's germline CDR1 is MRHNA and CDR2 SNTAGT.

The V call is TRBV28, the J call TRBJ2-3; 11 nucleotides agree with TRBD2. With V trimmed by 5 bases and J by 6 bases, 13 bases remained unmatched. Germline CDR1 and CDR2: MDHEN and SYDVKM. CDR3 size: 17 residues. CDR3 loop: CASSPPPTSGSDDTQYF. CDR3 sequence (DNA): TGTGCCAGCAGTCCCCCGCCAACTAGCGGGAGCGACGATACGCAGTATTTT.

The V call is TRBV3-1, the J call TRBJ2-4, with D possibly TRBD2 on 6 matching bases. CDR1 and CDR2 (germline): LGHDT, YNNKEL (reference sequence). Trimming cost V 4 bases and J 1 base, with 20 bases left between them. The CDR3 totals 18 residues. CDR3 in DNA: TGTGCCAGCAGCCGGGGGTCTAGGGTAGCGGCGGCCAAAAACATTCAGTACTTC. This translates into CASSRGSRVAAAKNIQYF.

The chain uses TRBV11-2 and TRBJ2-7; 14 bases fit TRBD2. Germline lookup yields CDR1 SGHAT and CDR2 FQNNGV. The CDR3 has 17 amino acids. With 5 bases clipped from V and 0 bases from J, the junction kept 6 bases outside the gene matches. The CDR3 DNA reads TGTGCCAGCAGCGCAGGACTAGCGGGAGGCTACTCCTACGAGCAGTACTTC. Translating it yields CASSAGLAGGYSYEQYF.

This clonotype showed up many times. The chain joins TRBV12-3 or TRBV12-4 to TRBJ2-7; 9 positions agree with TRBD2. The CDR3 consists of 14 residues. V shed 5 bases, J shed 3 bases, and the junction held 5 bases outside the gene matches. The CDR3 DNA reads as TGTGCCAGCAGTCCCGGGACTAGCAGCTACGAGCAGTACTTC. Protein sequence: CASSPGTSSYEQYF.

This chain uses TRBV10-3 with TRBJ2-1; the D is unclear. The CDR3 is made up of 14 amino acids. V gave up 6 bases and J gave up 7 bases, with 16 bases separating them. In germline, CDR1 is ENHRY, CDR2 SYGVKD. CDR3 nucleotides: TGTGCCATCAGGTCGGCTAGGCAGGAGAATGAGCAGTTCTTC. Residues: CAIRSARQENEQFF.

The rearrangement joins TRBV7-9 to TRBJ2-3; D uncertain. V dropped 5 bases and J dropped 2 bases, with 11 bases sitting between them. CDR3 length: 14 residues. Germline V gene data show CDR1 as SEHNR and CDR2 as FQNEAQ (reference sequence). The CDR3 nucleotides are TGTGCCAGCAGCCCGCGGACCTACACAGATACGCAGTATTTT. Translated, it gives CASSPRTYTDTQYF. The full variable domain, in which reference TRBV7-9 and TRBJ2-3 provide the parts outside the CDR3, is DTGVSQNPRHKITKRGQNVTFRCDPISEHNRLYWYRQTLGQGPEFLTYFQNEAQLEKSRLLSDRFSAERPKGSFSTLEIQRTEQGDSAMYLCASSPRTYTDTQYFGPGTRLTVL.

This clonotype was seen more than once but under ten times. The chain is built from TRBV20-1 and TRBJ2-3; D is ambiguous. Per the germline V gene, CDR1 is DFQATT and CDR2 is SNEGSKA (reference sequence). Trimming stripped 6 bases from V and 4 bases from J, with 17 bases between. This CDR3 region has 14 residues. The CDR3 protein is CSAGKRGRADTQYF. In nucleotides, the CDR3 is TGCAGTGCGGGAAAGCGAGGTCGGGCAGATACGCAGTATTTT.

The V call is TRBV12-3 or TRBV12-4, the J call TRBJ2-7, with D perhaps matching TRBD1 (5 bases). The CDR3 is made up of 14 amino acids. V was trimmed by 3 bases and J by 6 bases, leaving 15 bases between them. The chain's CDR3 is CASSLGRQKTEQYF. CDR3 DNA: TGTGCCAGCAGTTTGGGGCGGCAAAAAACCGAGCAGTACTTC.

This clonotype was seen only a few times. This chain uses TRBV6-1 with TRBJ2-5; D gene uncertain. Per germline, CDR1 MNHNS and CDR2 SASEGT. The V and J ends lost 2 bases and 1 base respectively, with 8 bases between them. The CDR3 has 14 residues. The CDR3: CASSEMISQETQYF. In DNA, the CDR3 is TGTGCCAGCAGTGAAATGATTTCCCAAGAGACCCAGTACTTC.

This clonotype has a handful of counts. As DNA, the CDR3 is TGTGCCAGCAGTTACTCGGCCGATAGCGGGAGCCTCAATGAGCAGTTCTTC. Translation: CASSYSADSGSLNEQFF. V gene TRBV6-6 combines with J gene TRBJ2-1; 9 nucleotides align to TRBD2. The CDR3 length is 17 residues. Trimming cost V 0 bases and J 6 bases; bases outside gene matches: 9. CDR1 is MNHNY and CDR2 is SVGAGI in the germline V gene (reference sequence).

This chain's CDR3 is CASSVAGNLNEQFF. DNA for the CDR3: TGTGCCAGCAGCGTAGCGGGAAATTTGAATGAGCAGTTCTTC. This chain connects TRBV13 to TRBJ2-1, with TRBD2 matching over 8 bases. This CDR3 spans 14 amino acids. Germline CDR1 PRHDT, CDR2 FYEKMQ (reference sequence). The J segment lost 7 bases and the V segment lost 5 bases, leaving 7 bases of the junction unmatched. The full variable domain, in which reference TRBV13 and TRBJ2-1 provide the parts outside the CDR3, is AAGVIQSPRHLIKEKRETATLKCYPIPRHDTVYWYQQGPGQDPQFLISFYEKMQSDKGSIPDRFSAQQFSDYHSELNMSSLELGDSALYFCASSVAGNLNEQFFGPGTRLTVL.

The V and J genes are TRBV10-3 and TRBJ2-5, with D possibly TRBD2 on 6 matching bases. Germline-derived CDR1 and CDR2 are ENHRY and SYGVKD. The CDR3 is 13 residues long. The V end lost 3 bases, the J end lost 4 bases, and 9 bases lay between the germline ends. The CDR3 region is CAISDRGGETQYF. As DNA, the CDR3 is TGTGCCATCAGTGACCGGGGAGGAGAGACCCAGTACTTC.

As DNA, the CDR3 is TGTGCCAGCAGCTTAGATCCGGCCAGGGCGACCTACTTCTACGAGCAGTACTTC. It yields the protein CASSLDPARATYFYEQYF. This chain connects TRBV11-2 to TRBJ2-5, with D possibly being TRBD1 (5 bases). The J call is uncertain, as TRBJ2-7 better fits the DNA end. CDR1 is SGHAT and CDR2 is FQNNGV in the germline V gene. This CDR3 region has 18 residues.

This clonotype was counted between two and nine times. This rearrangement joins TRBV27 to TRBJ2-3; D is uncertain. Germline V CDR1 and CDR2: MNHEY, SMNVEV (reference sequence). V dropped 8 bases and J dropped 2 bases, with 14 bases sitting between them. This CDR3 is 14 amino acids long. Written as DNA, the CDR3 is TGTGCCAGCCATGCGTCAGGTCACACAGATACGCAGTATTTT. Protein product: CASHASGHTDTQYF.

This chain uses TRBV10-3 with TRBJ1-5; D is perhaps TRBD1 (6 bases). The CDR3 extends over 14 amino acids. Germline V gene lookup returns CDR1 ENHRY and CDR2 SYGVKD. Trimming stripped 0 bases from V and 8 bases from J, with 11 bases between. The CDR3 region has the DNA TGTGCCATCAGTGAGTCGAGGGGGAAGGAGCCCCAGCATTTT. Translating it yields CAISESRGKEPQHF.

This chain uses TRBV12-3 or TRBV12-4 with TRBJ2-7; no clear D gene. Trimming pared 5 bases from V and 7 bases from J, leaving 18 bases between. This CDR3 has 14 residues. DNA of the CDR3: TGTGCCAGCAGTCTACTCGAGGCCTACGGGGAGCAGTACTTC. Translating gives CASSLLEAYGEQYF.

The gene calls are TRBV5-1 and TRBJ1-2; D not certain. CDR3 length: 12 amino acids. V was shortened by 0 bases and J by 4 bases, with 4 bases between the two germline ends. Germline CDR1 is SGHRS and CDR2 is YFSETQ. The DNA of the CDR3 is TGCGCCAGCAGCTTGGACACCTATGGCTACACCTTC. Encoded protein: CASSLDTYGYTF. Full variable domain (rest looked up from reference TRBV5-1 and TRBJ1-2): KAGVTQTPRYLIKTRGQQVTLSCSPISGHRSVSWYQQTPGQGLQFLFEYFSETQRNKGNFPGRFSGRQFSNSRSEMNVSTLELGDSALYLCASSLDTYGYTFGSGTRLTVV.

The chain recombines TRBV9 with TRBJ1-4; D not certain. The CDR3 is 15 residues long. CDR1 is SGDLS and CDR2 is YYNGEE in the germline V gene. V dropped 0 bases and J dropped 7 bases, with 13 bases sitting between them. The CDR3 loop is CASSVATRGSEKLFF. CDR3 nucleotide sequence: TGTGCCAGCAGCGTAGCTACCCGCGGGAGTGAAAAACTGTTTTTT.

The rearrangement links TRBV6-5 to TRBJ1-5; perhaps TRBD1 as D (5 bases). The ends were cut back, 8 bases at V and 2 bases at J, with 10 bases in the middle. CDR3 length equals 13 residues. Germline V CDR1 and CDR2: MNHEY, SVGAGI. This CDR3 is CASGRDGNQPQHF. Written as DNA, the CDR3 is TGTGCCAGCGGACGGGACGGCAATCAGCCCCAGCATTTT.

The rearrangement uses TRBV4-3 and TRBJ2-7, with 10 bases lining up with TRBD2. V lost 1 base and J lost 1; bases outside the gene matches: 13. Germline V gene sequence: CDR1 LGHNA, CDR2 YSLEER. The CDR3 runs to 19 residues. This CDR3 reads CASSQAHPFGLAESYEQYF. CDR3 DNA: TGCGCCAGCAGCCAAGCCCACCCTTTCGGACTAGCGGAGTCCTACGAGCAGTACTTC.

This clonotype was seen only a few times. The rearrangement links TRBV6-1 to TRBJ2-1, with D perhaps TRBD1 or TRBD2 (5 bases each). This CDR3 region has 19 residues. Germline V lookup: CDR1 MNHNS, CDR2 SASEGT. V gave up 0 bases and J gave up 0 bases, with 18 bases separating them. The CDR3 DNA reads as TGTGCCAGCAGTGAAGCGAGGGGTTTGCTAGAGAGCTCCTACAATGAGCAGTTCTTC. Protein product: CASSEARGLLESSYNEQFF.

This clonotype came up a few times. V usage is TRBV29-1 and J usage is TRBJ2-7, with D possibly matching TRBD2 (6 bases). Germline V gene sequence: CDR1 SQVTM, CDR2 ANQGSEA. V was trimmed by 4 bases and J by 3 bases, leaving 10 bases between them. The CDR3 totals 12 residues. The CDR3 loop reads CSVGRRGYEQYF. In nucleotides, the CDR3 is TGCAGCGTTGGCCGGCGGGGCTACGAGCAGTACTTC.

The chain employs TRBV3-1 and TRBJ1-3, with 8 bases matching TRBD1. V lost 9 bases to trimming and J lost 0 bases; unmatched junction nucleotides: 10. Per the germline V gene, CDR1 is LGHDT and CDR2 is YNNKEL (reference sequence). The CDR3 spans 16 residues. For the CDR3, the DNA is TGTGCCAGGACGGGACAGGACGGTTGCTCTGGAAACACCATATATTTT. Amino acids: CARTGQDGCSGNTIYF.

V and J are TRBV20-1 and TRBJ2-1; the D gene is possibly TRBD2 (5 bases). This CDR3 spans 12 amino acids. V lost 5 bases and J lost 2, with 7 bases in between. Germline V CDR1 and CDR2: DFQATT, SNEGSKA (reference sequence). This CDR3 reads CSAAGAYNEQFF. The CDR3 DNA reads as TGCAGTGCTGCGGGTGCCTACAATGAGCAGTTCTTC.

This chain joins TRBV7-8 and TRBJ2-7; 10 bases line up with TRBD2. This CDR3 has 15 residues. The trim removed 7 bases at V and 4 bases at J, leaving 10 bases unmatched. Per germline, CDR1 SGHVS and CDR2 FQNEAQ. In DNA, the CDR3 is TGTGCCAGCACCTACAGGGCTAGCGGGAGTTACGAGCAGTACTTC. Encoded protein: CASTYRASGSYEQYF. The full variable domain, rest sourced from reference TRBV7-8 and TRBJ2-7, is GAGVSQSPRYKVAKRGQDVALRCDPISGHVSLFWYQQALGQGPEFLTYFQNEAQLDKSGLPSDRFFAERPEGSVSTLKIQRTQQEDSAVYLCASTYRASGSYEQYFGPGTRLTVT.